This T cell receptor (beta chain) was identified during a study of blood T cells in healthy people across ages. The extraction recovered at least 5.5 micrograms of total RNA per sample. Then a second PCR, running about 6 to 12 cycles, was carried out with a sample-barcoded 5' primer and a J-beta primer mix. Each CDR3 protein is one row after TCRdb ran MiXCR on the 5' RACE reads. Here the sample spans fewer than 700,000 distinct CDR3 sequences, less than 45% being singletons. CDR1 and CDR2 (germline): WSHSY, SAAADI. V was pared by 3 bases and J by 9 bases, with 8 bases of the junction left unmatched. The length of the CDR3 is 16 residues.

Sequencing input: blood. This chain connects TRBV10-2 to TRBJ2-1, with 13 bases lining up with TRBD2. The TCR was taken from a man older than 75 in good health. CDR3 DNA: TGCGCCAGCAGTGACAGGCGGACTAGCGGGAGAGGTGAGCAGTTCTTC. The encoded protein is CASSDRRTSGRGEQFF.